The 21 T cell receptor beta chains below all came from one sample that was sequenced in a study of tumor and adjacent non-tumor tissue in lung cancer. Three rounds of nested PCR, following a modified ARM-PCR protocol, produced the TCRbeta library. TCRdb processed the multiplex PCR reads anew with MiXCR; each CDR3 protein has one entry. The sample has about 48,000 distinct CDR3 sequences; around 60% are singletons. This sample's RNA came from whole unsorted tissue. More than 3 cm separated this lung sample from the edge of the tumor. The sample taken for sequencing was distant non-tumor lung tissue. These receptors were collected from a woman aged 70-85 years with non-small cell lung cancer.

The gene calls are TRBV7-8 and TRBJ2-7; 8 bases agree with TRBD1. V lost 2 bases, J lost 2 bases, and 8 bases stayed unmatched. This CDR3 is built from 16 residues. Germline V lookup: CDR1 SGHVS, CDR2 FQNEAQ. DNA of the CDR3: TGTGCCAGCAGCTTACCGTGGGACAGGCCGACCTACGAGCAGTACTTC. Translating gives CASSLPWDRPTYEQYF.

Remarks on this clonotype: One end of the junction varies from germline; a read error may be responsible. This chain joins TRBV29-1 and TRBJ1-1, with D uncertain. Per the germline V gene, CDR1 is SQVTM and CDR2 is ANQGSEA. This CDR3 comprises 13 residues. CDR3 bases: TGCAGCGTGGTGCGGGGAAAAGGCACTGAAGCTTGGTTT. Translating it yields CSVVRGKGTEAWF.

To note about this clonotype: This CDR3 fails to terminate in the conserved phenylalanine or tryptophan, so it likely reflects a read error. The V call is TRBV28, the J call TRBJ1-5, with TRBD1 matching 7 bases. This CDR3 region has 18 residues. The trim removed 6 bases at V and 1 base at J, leaving 15 bases unmatched. CDR1 is MDHEN and CDR2 is SYDVKM in the germline V gene. CDR3 sequence: CASSFLSGTVWSNQPQHL. Here the CDR3 DNA reads TGTGCCAGCAGCTTCTTATCTGGGACAGTCTGGAGCAATCAGCCCCAGCATCTT.

This clonotype has more than one count but fewer than ten. Being one base from a much bigger clone, this may be a read error. The chain carries TRBV10-3 and TRBJ2-5, with D possibly being TRBD2 (6 bases). The CDR3 covers 15 residues. Germline CDR1 and CDR2: ENHRY and SYGVKD. Between the trimmed V and J ends, which lost 4 bases and 4 bases, there was a span of 16 bases. In DNA form, the CDR3 reads TGTGCCATCAGTGTAGCTCTGACTAGTATAGAGACCCAGTACTTC. Translating gives CAISVALTSIETQYF.

Turning to this clonotype: The junction differs from germline at one of its ends, possibly a read error. This chain uses TRBV11-3 with TRBJ2-5, with D possibly matching TRBD1 (6 bases). Germline V gene sequence: CDR1 SGHNT, CDR2 YENEEA. The CDR3 has 13 residues. Written as DNA, the CDR3 is TGTGCCAACAGCTTCGGCAGCCAGGGGACCCGATACTTC. Its protein product is CANSFGSQGTRYF.

For this clonotype: One junction end does not reproduce the germline sequence, and a read error may be involved. The V call is TRBV4-2, the J call TRBJ2-7, with no clear D. Germline lookup yields CDR1 LGHNA and CDR2 YNFKEQ. This CDR3 comprises 13 residues. CDR3 bases: TGTGCCAGTAGCCAAGACTCCGAAGGCGAGCAGTACTTC. Translation: CASSQDSEGEQYF.

Worth noting for this clonotype: The junction shows a germline mismatch at one end, possibly a read error. The rearrangement uses TRBV6-2 or TRBV6-3 and TRBJ2-7; 7 bases are a match to TRBD2. CDR3 length equals 13 residues. Germline V gene lookup returns CDR1 MNHEY and CDR2 SVGEGT. Here the CDR3 DNA reads TGTGCCAGCAGCCTTCTAGCGGCCCACGAGCGGTACTTC. Translated: CASSLLAAHERYF.

As for this clonotype: This may be a read error: a much more frequent sequence differs by one nucleotide. V usage is TRBV28 and J usage is TRBJ1-2; no clear D. Germline V lookup: CDR1 MDHEN, CDR2 SYDVKM. Deletions cut 7 bases from V and 5 bases from J, with 14 bases between. The CDR3 is 13 amino acids. CDR3 loop: CASNLTLSYGYTF. In DNA form, the CDR3 reads TGTGCCAGCAACCTTACATTGTCTTATGGCTACACCTTC.

This clonotype was observed once. The germline gene is not matched at one end of the junction; a read error may be the cause. The chain recombines TRBV5-4 with TRBJ2-1, with a tentative D call TRBD1 (7 bases). In germline, CDR1 is SGHNT, CDR2 YYREEE (reference sequence). This CDR3 contains 16 residues. This CDR3 reads CSSSLEGARLDNKQFF. CDR3 DNA: TGTTCCAGCAGCTTGGAGGGGGCTAGACTGGACAATAAGCAGTTCTTC.

With regard to this clonotype: A much larger clone is a single base away; this may be a read error. The V and J genes are TRBV7-8 and TRBJ1-1, with 7 bases lining up with TRBD1. Germline values: CDR1 SGHVS, CDR2 FQNEAQ. The CDR3 sequence is 13 residues long. CDR3 nucleotide sequence: TGTGCCAACAGCTTCCAGGGGGAGACTGAAGCTTTCTTT. Its translation is CANSFQGETEAFF.

A remark on this clonotype: A junction boundary mismatches the germline segment, possibly from a read error. The CDR3 protein is CAISDPPEADWFF. The CDR3 DNA sequence: TGCGCCATCAGTGACCCTCCCGAGGCAGACTGGTTCTTC. The V call is TRBV10-3, the J call TRBJ2-1, with D uncertain. The CDR3 extends over 13 amino acids. Germline V gives CDR1 ENHRY, CDR2 SYGVKD.

With respect to this clonotype: This may come from a read error, since a much larger clone is one base off. V usage is TRBV24-1 and J usage is TRBJ2-1, with a tentative D call TRBD1 (6 bases). CDR1 is KGHDR and CDR2 is SFDVKD in the germline V gene. The CDR3 contains 16 residues. The V end was cut by 1 base, the J end by 7 bases, with 16 bases between. CDR3 sequence: CATSDFRDTGGNEQFF. The CDR3 DNA follows: TGTGCCACCAGTGATTTCCGGGACACCGGAGGAAATGAGCAGTTCTTC.

Remarks on this clonotype: Just one base apart from a much larger clone, this may be a read error. This chain joins TRBV7-9 and TRBJ2-3, with D maybe TRBD2 (6 bases). This CDR3 comprises 17 residues. Germline lookup yields CDR1 SEHNR and CDR2 FQNEAQ (reference sequence). CDR3 residues: CASSLGLAFGLTDAQYF. The DNA for the CDR3 is TGTGCCAGCAGTCTAGGCCTAGCGTTCGGTCTCACAGATGCGCAGTATTTT.

The V gene is TRBV7-9, the J gene TRBJ1-3; D remains ambiguous. The CDR3 runs to 15 residues. Germline V CDR1 and CDR2: SEHNR, FQNEAQ (reference sequence). The CDR3 DNA reads as TGTGTTAGCAGCTTAACAAGCGATCGGGGAAACACCATATATTTT. Translated, it gives CVSSLTSDRGNTIYF.

This clonotype was counted a few times. A much larger clonotype is one base distant, so this may be a read error. The rearrangement uses TRBV6-5 and TRBJ1-2; D ambiguous. Trimming cost V 6 bases and J 2 bases, with 10 bases left between them. The CDR3 runs to 13 residues. Germline-derived CDR1 and CDR2 are MNHEY and SVGAGI. CDR3 protein: CASSRAGNYGYTF. CDR3 coding DNA: TGTGCCAGCAGCCGGGCAGGCAACTATGGCTACACCTTC.

A remark on this clonotype: Relative to the germline gene, one junction end is altered; a read error may explain this. This chain connects TRBV4-2 to TRBJ2-3; perhaps TRBD2 as D (5 bases). Per germline, CDR1 LGHNA and CDR2 YNFKEQ. The CDR3 is 16 amino acids. The CDR3 sequence is CAGSQESSLEADTQCF. CDR3 sequence (DNA): TGTGCCGGCAGCCAAGAGTCTAGCCTGGAGGCAGATACGCAGTGTTTT.

J is TRBJ2-2 and V is TRBV7-8; TRBD1 aligns across 7 bases. CDR1 and CDR2 (germline): SGHVS, FQNEAQ. V gave up 7 bases and J gave up 2 bases; unmatched junction bases: 7. There are 15 residues in the CDR3. The CDR3: CASNFGTANTGELFF. The CDR3 nucleotides are TGTGCCAGCAACTTCGGGACAGCAAACACCGGGGAGCTGTTTTTT. Full variable domain (remainder filled in from reference TRBV7-8 and TRBJ2-2): GAGVSQSPRYKVAKRGQDVALRCDPISGHVSLFWYQQALGQGPEFLTYFQNEAQLDKSGLPSDRFFAERPEGSVSTLKIQRTQQEDSAVYLCASNFGTANTGELFFGEGSRLTVL.

This chain connects TRBV7-9 to TRBJ1-6; D may be TRBD1 (5 bases). V was clipped by 6 bases and J by 7 bases, with 25 bases between them. The germline V gene has CDR1 SEHNR and CDR2 FQNEAQ (reference sequence). CDR3 length: 18 amino acids. Written as DNA, the CDR3 is TGTGCCAGCAGACCGGGGCCGGCCGACACGAGCCGGAATTCACCCCTCCACTTT. This sequence encodes CASRPGPADTSRNSPLHF. The variable domain in full, completed from reference TRBV7-9 and TRBJ1-6, reads DTGVSQNPRHKITKRGQNVTFRCDPISEHNRLYWYRQTLGQGPEFLTYFQNEAQLEKSRLLSDRFSAERPKGSFSTLEIQRTEQGDSAMYLCASRPGPADTSRNSPLHFGNGTRLTVT.

This clonotype has just one count. The V gene is TRBV20-1, the J gene TRBJ2-7, with 12 bases lining up with TRBD2. Germline CDR1 and CDR2: DFQATT and SNEGSKA (reference sequence). CDR3 size: 14 residues. CDR3 sequence reads: CNFLRLAGVYEQYF. Here the CDR3 DNA reads TGCAATTTCCTTAGACTAGCGGGAGTGTACGAGCAGTACTTC.

This clonotype was seen many times. The chain joins TRBV29-1 to TRBJ2-2; 8 bases are a match to TRBD1. Germline V gene data show CDR1 as SQVTM and CDR2 as ANQGSEA. The CDR3 sequence is 14 residues long. The V and J ends lost 5 bases and 4 bases, in that order; junction bases with no gene match: 6. The CDR3 DNA reads as TGCAGCGTTCAGGACAGGGATCGCACCGGGGAGCTGTTTTTT. Protein product: CSVQDRDRTGELFF.

For this clonotype: It may be a read error: a sequence one base away is much more abundant. The chain has TRBV5-1 and TRBJ2-7; 9 bases match TRBD2. The J segment lost 3 bases and the V segment lost 1 base, leaving 8 bases of the junction unmatched. This CDR3 is 16 amino acids long. Germline V CDR1 and CDR2: SGHRS, YFSETQ. As DNA, the CDR3 is TGCGCCAGCAGCTTGCTCTCTAGCGGGGACATCTACGAGCAGTACTTC. This translates into CASSLLSSGDIYEQYF.